Below are 30 T cell receptor beta chains sequenced from a single sample in a study of shared clonotypes between healthy human individuals. Repertoires were generated with immunoSEQ multiplex PCR, while TCRdb's copy carries only in-frame clones and drops some. There are about 1 million clones in the sample; about 80% occur only once, and approximately 1.3% lies in the top ten. Sequences were obtained from memory CD4+ T cells sorted from blood. Subset given: CD45RA-negative fraction. These receptors were collected from a man aged 18 to 35 in good health.

This chain links TRBV19 with TRBJ2-2; 8 positions match TRBD1. Germline-derived CDR1 and CDR2 are LNHDA and SQIVND (reference sequence). V dropped 6 bases and J dropped 2; count of bases not matched to a gene: 2. The CDR3 runs to 14 residues. This CDR3 is CASRTGANTGELFF. Here the CDR3 DNA reads TGTGCCAGTAGGACAGGGGCTAACACCGGGGAGCTGTTTTTT.

The rearrangement joins TRBV5-6 to TRBJ2-7, with 12 bases lining up with TRBD2. Germline V gene lookup returns CDR1 SGHDT and CDR2 YYEEEE. With V trimmed by 4 bases and J by 0 bases, 5 bases remained unmatched. The CDR3 covers 16 residues. CDR3: CASSRRTSGASYEQYF. The CDR3 DNA reads as TGTGCCAGCAGCCGACGGACTAGCGGGGCCTCCTACGAGCAGTACTTC.

The V and J genes are TRBV29-1 and TRBJ2-1, with 7 bases that match TRBD1. Looked up from germline, CDR1 is SQVTM and CDR2 is ANQGSEA. The CDR3 has 13 residues. The J segment lost 9 bases and the V segment lost 1 base, leaving 6 bases of the junction unmatched. CDR3 nucleotide sequence: TGCAGCGTTGAAGTCACACAGGGGACTGAGCAGTTCTTC. It is translated as CSVEVTQGTEQFF.

The V call is TRBV30, the J call TRBJ1-1, with D unclear. Per the germline V gene, CDR1 is GTSNPN and CDR2 is SVGIG (reference sequence). The CDR3 length is 14 residues. Trimming left V 6 bases short and J 0 bases short, with 14 bases between. CDR3 DNA: TGTGCCTGCCAAGGGTACCCCATGAACACTGAAGCTTTCTTT. The encoded protein is CACQGYPMNTEAFF.

The chain couples TRBV4-1 to TRBJ2-1, with a possible D match to TRBD2 (6 bases). The CDR3 totals 16 residues. Trimming took 5 bases from V and 8 from J, leaving 22 bases between them. From germline, CDR1 is MGHRA and CDR2 YSYEKL. CDR3 coding DNA: TGCGCCAGCAGCTTGATGCCGGGACTTGCTTTGGATGAGCAGTTCTTC. It encodes CASSLMPGLALDEQFF.

This clone has more than one count but fewer than ten. The chain employs TRBV9 and TRBJ1-6; D may be TRBD1 (6 bases). Germline values: CDR1 SGDLS, CDR2 YYNGEE. The ends were cut back, 0 bases at V and 7 bases at J, with 11 bases in the middle. This CDR3 comprises 15 residues. Here the CDR3 reads CASSVGGGENSPLHF. The DNA for the CDR3 is TGTGCCAGCAGCGTAGGAGGGGGAGAAAATTCACCCCTCCACTTT.

The rearrangement links TRBV30 to TRBJ2-1, with 9 positions matching TRBD1. The V segment lost 5 bases and the J segment 9 bases; nucleotides outside the gene matches: 8. Germline CDR1 reads GTSNPN; CDR2 reads SVGIG (reference sequence). The CDR3 has 13 amino acids. CDR3 loop: CAWGKDRGTEQFF. The CDR3 nucleotides are TGTGCCTGGGGAAAAGACAGGGGGACTGAGCAGTTCTTC.

This clone is a singleton in its sample. This chain connects TRBV19 to TRBJ2-1, with 8 bases fitting TRBD1. From germline, CDR1 is LNHDA and CDR2 SQIVND (reference sequence). The length of the CDR3 is 13 residues. V was pared by 6 bases and J by 7 bases, with 5 bases of the junction left unmatched. CDR3 protein: CASSRQGMNEQFF. CDR3 nucleotide sequence: TGTGCCAGTAGCCGACAGGGGATGAATGAGCAGTTCTTC.

The CDR3 is CASSFDNQPQHF. The DNA for the CDR3 is TGTGCCAGCAGCTTTGACAATCAGCCCCAGCATTTT. V and J are TRBV7-9 and TRBJ1-5; D unclear. The V gene's germline CDR1 is SEHNR and CDR2 FQNEAQ (reference sequence). Trimming took off 3 bases at V and 3 bases at J, with 3 bases between the two ends. CDR3 size: 12 residues.

V usage is TRBV5-1 and J usage is TRBJ2-2; D is uncertain. Germline V lookup: CDR1 SGHRS, CDR2 YFSETQ. This CDR3 has 15 residues. Trimming removed 1 base from V and 1 base from J, with 8 bases in between. The CDR3 nucleotides are TGCGCCAGCAGCTTGCTGACACTGAACACCGGGGAGCTGTTTTTT. This codes for CASSLLTLNTGELFF. The full variable domain, completed using reference TRBV5-1 and TRBJ2-2, is KAGVTQTPRYLIKTRGQQVTLSCSPISGHRSVSWYQQTPGQGLQFLFEYFSETQRNKGNFPGRFSGRQFSNSRSEMNVSTLELGDSALYLCASSLLTLNTGELFFGEGSRLTVL.

The chain uses TRBV4-1 and TRBJ2-7; D remains ambiguous. This CDR3 has 15 residues. CDR1 and CDR2 (germline): MGHRA, YSYEKL. The ends were cut back, 0 bases at V and 2 bases at J, with 11 bases in the middle. CDR3 DNA sequence: TGCGCCAGCAGCCAAGATCAAGGCAGAACCTACGAGCAGTACTTC. Amino acids: CASSQDQGRTYEQYF.

This rearrangement joins TRBV5-1 to TRBJ2-3, with D unresolved. The germline V gene has CDR1 SGHRS and CDR2 YFSETQ. The CDR3 loop spans 12 amino acids. Trimming removed 2 bases at V and 6 bases at J, with 7 bases between. The CDR3 spells CASSFVADTQYF. The CDR3 DNA is TGCGCCAGCAGCTTTGTGGCTGATACGCAGTATTTT. The full variable domain, completed using reference TRBV5-1 and TRBJ2-3, is KAGVTQTPRYLIKTRGQQVTLSCSPISGHRSVSWYQQTPGQGLQFLFEYFSETQRNKGNFPGRFSGRQFSNSRSEMNVSTLELGDSALYLCASSFVADTQYFGPGTRLTVL.

CDR3 protein: CATYQLNNSPLHF. The CDR3, as DNA: TGTGCCACTTATCAGCTAAATAATTCACCCCTCCACTTT. The rearrangement uses TRBV6-6 and TRBJ1-6; D gene uncertain. The CDR3 has 13 amino acids. Germline V gene data show CDR1 as MNHNY and CDR2 as SVGAGI (reference sequence). Trimming removed 10 bases at V and 5 bases at J, with 12 bases between.

The chain has TRBV21-1 and TRBJ1-1; whether TRBD1, the table's D call, matches the DNA was not checked. TRBV21-1 is a pseudogene. This CDR3 is 16 amino acids long. The CDR3: CASPHGTGGMNTEAFF. The CDR3 DNA reads as TGTGCCAGCCCCCATGGGACAGGGGGTATGAACACTGAAGCTTTCTTT.

This chain uses TRBV30 with TRBJ1-6; no clear D gene. The CDR3 runs to 12 residues. Germline CDR1 is GTSNPN and CDR2 is SVGIG (reference sequence). Between the trimmed V and J ends, which lost 5 bases and 7 bases, there was a span of 9 bases. For the CDR3, the DNA is TGTGCCTGGGGAGATCCAAATTCACCCCTCCACTTT. Translated: CAWGDPNSPLHF.

This clone was observed a handful of times. The chain uses TRBV29-1 and TRBJ2-5; a possible D gene is TRBD1 (6 bases). With 3 bases removed from V and 1 base from J, the gap between germline ends came to 9 bases. The CDR3 is made up of 13 amino acids. Germline lookup yields CDR1 SQVTM and CDR2 ANQGSEA. For the CDR3, the DNA is TGCAGCGTTGACAGGGGAGCCCAAGAGACCCAGTACTTC. Translated, it gives CSVDRGAQETQYF.

The gene calls are TRBV19 and TRBJ2-6; 7 bases line up with TRBD2. V lost 9 bases and J lost 0; bases outside the gene matches: 8. The CDR3 is 16 amino acids. Germline V gene lookup returns CDR1 LNHDA and CDR2 SQIVND (reference sequence). Here the CDR3 DNA reads TGTGCCAGCGAGACTAGCCTCGGCTCTGGGGCCAACGTCCTGACTTTC. It translates to CASETSLGSGANVLTF.

V is TRBV30 and J is TRBJ1-1; 7 bases line up with TRBD1. J was trimmed by 3 bases and V by 3 bases; bases with no gene match: 16. CDR3 length equals 17 residues. Germline CDR1 and CDR2: GTSNPN and SVGIG (reference sequence). CDR3 in amino acids: CAWSADRLSVRDTEAFF. DNA of the CDR3: TGTGCCTGGAGCGCGGACAGGCTATCGGTCCGGGACACTGAAGCTTTCTTT.

The chain uses TRBV5-4 and TRBJ2-1; unclear D gene. The CDR3 runs to 12 residues. In germline, CDR1 is SGHNT, CDR2 YYREEE (reference sequence). V lost 4 bases and J lost 3, with 5 bases in between. For the CDR3, the DNA is TGTGCCAGCAGCCCTAACTACAATGAGCAGTTCTTC. This translates into CASSPNYNEQFF.

The chain couples TRBV5-4 to TRBJ2-1; 11 bases map to TRBD2. After removal of 5 bases from V and 5 bases from J, the junction contained 9 bases not matched to a gene. The CDR3 has 16 amino acids. Per the germline V gene, CDR1 is SGHNT and CDR2 is YYREEE (reference sequence). Written as DNA, the CDR3 is TGTGCCAGCAGTAACGGAGGGACTAGCGGAGACAATGAGCAGTTCTTC. This codes for CASSNGGTSGDNEQFF.

This rearrangement joins TRBV27 to TRBJ1-2; TRBD1 might be the D (5 bases). The V and J ends lost 4 bases and 3 bases respectively, with 15 bases between them. CDR3 length: 15 amino acids. The V gene's germline CDR1 is MNHEY and CDR2 SMNVEV (reference sequence). CDR3 nucleotide sequence: TGTGCCAGCAGTTCTATCTCCGGGGGGTACTATGGCTACACCTTC. Protein sequence: CASSSISGGYYGYTF.

This clone occurred once. The chain uses TRBV9 and TRBJ2-3; TRBD1 is a possible D gene (5 bases). Germline V gene data show CDR1 as SGDLS and CDR2 as YYNGEE. The CDR3 totals 14 residues. Trimming removed 3 bases from V and 8 bases from J, with 16 bases in between. The DNA for the CDR3 is TGTGCCAGCAGCGCCGGCCAAAGCCAGGGTACGCAGTATTTT. Translation gives CASSAGQSQGTQYF.

This chain joins TRBV6-5 and TRBJ1-2; D gene uncertain. V lost 6 bases, J lost 4 bases, and 12 bases lay in between. This CDR3 region has 13 residues. Germline V lookup: CDR1 MNHEY, CDR2 SVGAGI. The CDR3 loop reads CASSLMGSYGYTF. As DNA, the CDR3 is TGTGCCAGCAGCCTTATGGGGAGCTATGGCTACACCTTC.

This chain uses TRBV18 with TRBJ1-1, with 7 bases fitting TRBD1. V lost 2 bases and J lost 0; bases outside the gene matches: 3. This CDR3 comprises 15 residues. Germline CDR1 and CDR2: KGHSH and LQKENI. Here the CDR3 DNA reads TGTGCCAGCTCACCATCGGGACAGATGAACACTGAAGCTTTCTTT. It translates to CASSPSGQMNTEAFF. Full variable domain (remainder filled in from reference TRBV18 and TRBJ1-1): NAGVMQNPRHLVRRRGQEARLRCSPMKGHSHVYWYRQLPEEGLKFMVYLQKENIIDESGMPKERFSAEFPKEGPSILRIQQVVRGDSAAYFCASSPSGQMNTEAFFGQGTRLTVV.

The CDR3 DNA reads TGTGCCAGCAGTACCCCGGAGGGCCGGGGGGGGAATGAGCAGTTCTTC. Residues: CASSTPEGRGGNEQFF. V gene TRBV27 combines with J gene TRBJ2-1; 8 nucleotides match TRBD2. Per the germline V gene, CDR1 is MNHEY and CDR2 is SMNVEV (reference sequence). The J segment lost 7 bases and the V segment lost 5 bases, leaving 13 bases of the junction unmatched. This CDR3 has 16 residues.

In this sample, this clone turned up a few times. The V and J genes are TRBV7-2 and TRBJ2-3, with 11 nucleotides matching TRBD2. Per germline, CDR1 SGHTA and CDR2 FQGNSA. This CDR3 spans 19 amino acids. V gave up 4 bases and J gave up 4 bases; unmatched junction bases: 16. CDR3 protein: CASSSPRGFSGGAADTQYF. The CDR3 DNA reads TGTGCCAGCAGCTCCCCCCGTGGGTTTAGCGGGGGGGCCGCAGATACGCAGTATTTT.

J is TRBJ2-1 and V is TRBV5-5; 12 nucleotides match TRBD1. CDR3 length equals 14 residues. The trim removed 5 bases at V and 7 bases at J, leaving 4 bases unmatched. Germline V CDR1 and CDR2: SGHKS, YYEKEE (reference sequence). The CDR3 DNA follows: TGTGCCAGCAGTCGGGACAGGGGGCGGAATGAGCAGTTCTTC. Protein sequence: CASSRDRGRNEQFF.

The chain links TRBV10-3 to TRBJ2-1; TRBD2 agrees at 9 bases. CDR1 is ENHRY, CDR2 SYGVKD, per germline. Trimming took 4 bases from V and 9 from J; bases not matched to a gene: 1. The CDR3 totals 12 residues. This chain's CDR3 is CAISVAGVEQFF. CDR3 DNA sequence: TGTGCCATCAGTGTAGCGGGGGTTGAGCAGTTCTTC.

The V and J genes are TRBV5-6 and TRBJ2-1; D not certain. V was pared by 0 bases and J by 10 bases, with 8 bases between. Per germline, CDR1 SGHDT and CDR2 YYEEEE. The CDR3 loop spans 12 amino acids. The CDR3 nucleotides are TGTGCCAGCAGCTTGGAGGCACGCGAGCAGTTCTTC. It is translated as CASSLEAREQFF.

The genes are TRBV7-9 and TRBJ1-1; D uncertain. The CDR3 is 12 residues long. V gave up 10 bases and J gave up 3 bases, with 12 bases separating them. Looked up from germline, CDR1 is SEHNR and CDR2 is FQNEAQ (reference sequence). The CDR3 nucleotides are TGTGCCACGCAGCGGTTGGACACTGAAGCTTTCTTT. Protein sequence: CATQRLDTEAFF.